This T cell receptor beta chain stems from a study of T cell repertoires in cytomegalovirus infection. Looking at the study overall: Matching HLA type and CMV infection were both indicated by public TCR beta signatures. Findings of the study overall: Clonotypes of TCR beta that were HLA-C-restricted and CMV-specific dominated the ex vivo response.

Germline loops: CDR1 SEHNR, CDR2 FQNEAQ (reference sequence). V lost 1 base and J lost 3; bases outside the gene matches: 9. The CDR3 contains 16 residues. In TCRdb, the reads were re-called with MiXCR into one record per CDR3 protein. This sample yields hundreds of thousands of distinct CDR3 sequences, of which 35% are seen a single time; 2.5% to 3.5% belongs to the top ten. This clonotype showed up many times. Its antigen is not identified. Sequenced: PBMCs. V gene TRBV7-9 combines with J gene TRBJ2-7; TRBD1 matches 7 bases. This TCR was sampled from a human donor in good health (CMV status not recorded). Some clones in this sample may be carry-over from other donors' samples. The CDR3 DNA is TGTGCCAGCAGCTTAGAAAGGGGGCGAGTAGGCTACGAGCAGTACTTC. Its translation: CASSLERGRVGYEQYF. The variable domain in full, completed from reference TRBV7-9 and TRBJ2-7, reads DTGVSQNPRHKITKRGQNVTFRCDPISEHNRLYWYRQTLGQGPEFLTYFQNEAQLEKSRLLSDRFSAERPKGSFSTLEIQRTEQGDSAMYLCASSLERGRVGYEQYFGPGTRLTVT.